The clone carrying this TCR beta chain was counted once. The antigen is unknown. Other DNA sequences within the sample encode an identical CDR3. Nominal health characterized the donors when sampled, though unrecorded immune exposures were likely. The data belong to a study of cytomegalovirus exposure and HLA in healthy donors. Findings of the study overall: In vitro checks showed that three CMV-associated chains really do target CMV antigens. When analyzed later, a missense DCLRE1C variant was found to be linked to TCR beta V- and J-gene trimming.

With V trimmed by 4 bases and J by 5 bases, 5 bases remained unmatched. The CDR3 has 14 residues. The germline V gene encodes CDR1 SGHRS and CDR2 YFSETQ. Use of 60 Vbeta and 13 Jbeta primers characterized the PCR. Study processing details: Later analysis identified 80 million to 90 million unique TCR beta chains, about 12 million shared. The protocol was immunoSEQ multiplex PCR, while the TCRdb copy is restricted to in-frame clones and leaves out a portion. Clone size and V and J calls were adopted from that table, with D and trimming inferred from the DNA. The table includes roughly 100,000 clones, roughly three quarters detected once.

The sequenced sample consisted of PBMCs. The TCR was taken from a young woman in good health and CMV-seropositive. This chain joins TRBV5-1 and TRBJ1-4, with TRBD1 identical over 7 bases. This CDR3 is CASSPRDSNEKLFF. DNA for the CDR3: TGCGCCAGCAGCCCACGGGACAGCAATGAAAAACTGTTTTTT.